This is a list of T cell receptor beta chains from one sample in a study of human T cells and chemical hapten exposure. TCRdb re-called the RACE reads with MiXCR, one entry per CDR3 protein. The table includes some 39,000 distinct CDR3 sequences, more than 8% detected once. The sequences come from whole blood, collected in connection with sensitization to the hapten diphenylcyclopropenone (DPC). These TCRs come from a middle-aged man with alopecia areata. Some clones in this sample may be carry-over from other donors' samples. Each CDR3 is given with its conserved first and last residue. Each record gives: clone size, CDR3 length, V gene, D gene, J gene, CDR3 protein, CDR3 DNA. D genes are given only for firm matches. Only some rows state a clone size, as once, few, many or a class for expanded clones.

-	17	TRBV7-2	TRBD1	TRBJ2-1	CASSLDTGGPAHNEQFF	TGTGCCAGCAGCTTAGACACAGGGGGGCCCGCCCACAATGAGCAGTTCTTC
few	15	TRBV4-3	TRBD1	TRBJ2-7	CASSRNRGGFYEQYF	TGCGCCAGCAGCCGCAACAGGGGCGGGTTTTACGAGCAGTACTTC
few	15	TRBV7-9	-	TRBJ2-6	CASSAQGGWANVLTF	TGTGCCAGCAGCGCTCAGGGTGGCTGGGCCAACGTCCTGACTTTC
many	14	TRBV5-5	TRBD1	TRBJ1-6	CASSGRDSFSPLHF	TGTGCCAGCAGCGGACGGGACAGCTTCTCACCCCTCCACTTT
-	15	TRBV28	TRBD1	TRBJ2-7	CASSPVGQVFVEQYF	TGTGCCAGCAGTCCCGTAGGACAGGTCTTCGTCGAGCAGTACTTC
-	14	TRBV28	TRBD2	TRBJ2-5	CASSTSGPQETQYF	TGTGCCAGCAGTACTAGCGGGCCACAAGAGACCCAGTACTTC
few	16	TRBV5-1	TRBD1	TRBJ1-1	CASSLDRGLENTEVFF	TGCGCCAGCAGCTTGGACAGGGGGCTGGAGAACACTGAAGTTTTCTTT
few	14	TRBV5-5	-	TRBJ1-1	CASSRDPSNTEAFF	TGTGCCAGCAGCCGGGATCCGTCGAACACTGAAGCTTTCTTT
few	14	TRBV29-1	TRBD1	TRBJ1-3	CSVSTGVAGNTIYF	TGCAGCGTTTCCACAGGGGTGGCAGGAAACACCATATATTTT
few	13	TRBV12-3/TRBV12-4	TRBD2	TRBJ2-7	CASRTSEFYEQYF	TGTGCCAGTCGGACTAGCGAGTTCTACGAGCAGTACTTC
many	15	TRBV6-5	-	TRBJ2-2	CASSYYWTDTGELFF	TGTGCCAGCAGTTACTACTGGACAGACACCGGGGAGCTGTTTTTT
many	15	TRBV7-9	-	TRBJ2-1	CASTLERGSYNEQFF	TGTGCCAGCACCCTAGAGAGAGGATCCTACAATGAGCAGTTCTTC
-	17	TRBV6-2/TRBV6-3	TRBD2	TRBJ2-1	CASSYSGAGGIYNEQFF	TGTGCCAGCAGTTACTCGGGGGCGGGAGGGATCTACAATGAGCAGTTCTTC
many	13	TRBV6-2/TRBV6-3	TRBD2	TRBJ2-1	CASSPAGAGTQFF	TGTGCCAGCAGTCCCGCGGGAGCCGGAACGCAGTTCTTC
few	14	TRBV6-1	-	TRBJ1-2	CASTRTATDYGYTF	TGTGCCAGCACCAGGACAGCGACCGACTATGGCTACACCTTC
many	14	TRBV5-1	TRBD1	TRBJ1-2	CASSLRTGGGGYTF	TGCGCCAGCAGCCTAAGGACAGGGGGCGGTGGCTACACCTTC
many	14	TRBV5-1	-	TRBJ2-3	CASSAGNGPDTQYF	TGCGCCAGCAGCGCCGGAAACGGGCCAGATACGCAGTATTTT
many	14	TRBV5-6	-	TRBJ2-1	CASSLGQSYNEQFF	TGTGCCAGCAGCCTCGGACAGTCATACAATGAGCAGTTCTTC
many	15	TRBV20-1	TRBD2	TRBJ2-1	CSARSGLAGENEQFF	TGCAGTGCTAGATCCGGACTAGCGGGAGAGAATGAGCAGTTCTTC
many	18	TRBV10-1	TRBD1	TRBJ2-2	CAPEEVQAHRGDTGELFF	TGCGCCCCCGAGGAGGTACAAGCGCACAGGGGCGACACCGGGGAGCTGTTTTTT
many	16	TRBV6-2/TRBV6-3	TRBD1	TRBJ2-6	CASSDRGFPGANVLTF	TGTGCCAGCAGCGACAGGGGTTTTCCTGGGGCCAACGTCCTGACTTTC
medium-sized	14	TRBV27	TRBD2	TRBJ2-2	CATRLAGGTGELFF	TGTGCCACTAGACTAGCGGGAGGCACCGGGGAGCTGTTTTTT
few	15	TRBV11-2	-	TRBJ1-5	CASSREQEFNQPQHF	TGTGCCAGCAGCCGCGAGCAGGAGTTCAATCAGCCCCAGCATTTT
many	14	TRBV9	-	TRBJ2-1	CASSGIGVASEQFF	TGTGCCAGCAGCGGGATCGGGGTAGCGAGTGAGCAGTTCTTC
many	15	TRBV5-6	-	TRBJ1-1	CASSLAGQWNTEAFF	TGTGCCAGCAGCTTGGCGGGGCAGTGGAACACTGAAGCTTTCTTT
many	14	TRBV29-1	-	TRBJ2-3	CSVEERDATDTQYF	TGCAGCGTTGAAGAGCGGGATGCCACAGATACGCAGTATTTT
-	14	TRBV10-1	-	TRBJ2-1	CATQSTLGDNEQFF	TGCGCCACCCAGAGCACACTCGGGGACAATGAGCAGTTCTTC
-	13	TRBV29-1	-	TRBJ2-3	CSVTVVGADTQYF	TGCAGCGTTACAGTAGTGGGGGCAGATACGCAGTATTTT
-	14	TRBV10-3	-	TRBJ2-5	CAIRDGVLSETQYF	TGTGCCATCAGGGACGGGGTTCTATCAGAGACCCAGTACTTC
many	16	TRBV5-4	-	TRBJ2-1	CASSLGGQISYNEQFF	TGTGCCAGCAGCTTGGGTGGGCAGATTTCCTACAATGAGCAGTTCTTC
many	12	TRBV11-2	-	TRBJ1-2	CASSWDNYGYTF	TGTGCCAGCAGCTGGGACAACTATGGCTACACCTTC
few	15	TRBV4-1	-	TRBJ2-7	CASSQALIRGSEQYF	TGCGCCAGCAGCCAAGCACTGATCAGGGGAAGCGAGCAGTACTTC
many	13	TRBV29-1	TRBD2	TRBJ2-7	CSVEILAGDEQYF	TGCAGCGTTGAAATACTAGCGGGAGACGAGCAGTACTTC
few	13	TRBV7-8	-	TRBJ2-3	CASSGGLTDTQYF	TGTGCCAGCAGCGGGGGATTGACAGATACGCAGTATTTT
many	14	TRBV5-1	TRBD1	TRBJ1-4	CASSLTGEDEKLFF	TGCGCCAGCAGCTTGACAGGGGAGGATGAAAAACTGTTTTTT
few	15	TRBV10-2	-	TRBJ1-6	CASSESWGNRTPLHF	TGCGCCAGCAGTGAGAGTTGGGGGAATAGGACACCCCTCCACTTT
many	15	TRBV6-5	TRBD1	TRBJ2-7	CASSSTLGQVREQYF	TGTGCCAGCAGCTCGACCCTCGGACAGGTGCGCGAGCAGTACTTC